This is a list of T cell receptor beta chains from one sample in a study of long-term antiretroviral therapy in people with HIV. Profiled with immunoSEQ multiplex PCR; TCRdb holds only in-frame clones, not every one. The data contain around 24,000 clones, 90% to 95% of them singletons. The source material was unsorted PBMCs, sampled 7.6 years after starting antiretroviral therapy. The source of these receptors is a woman in her thirties or forties with HIV. The CDR3 runs from the conserved cysteine through the conserved F or W. Each record gives: V gene, D gene, clone size, J gene, CDR3 DNA, CDR3 protein. The D gene is left open where the match is weak. Size tells how often a clone was seen (once, few, many) or the class of an expanded clone, and some rows leave it out.

V: TRBV4-1; D: -; size: -; J: TRBJ1-6; DNA: TGCGCCAGCAGCCAAGATACGTTTCAGGGGACTTCACCCCTCCACTTT; CDR3: CASSQDTFQGTSPLHF
V: TRBV6-5; D: TRBD1; size: -; J: TRBJ1-2; DNA: TGTGCCACCGCCCCCGGGACAGGGATTTATGGCTACACCTTC; CDR3: CATAPGTGIYGYTF
V: TRBV7-2; D: -; size: -; J: TRBJ2-3; DNA: TGTGCCAGCAGTCAACCTAGCACAGATACGCAGTATTTT; CDR3: CASSQPSTDTQYF
V: TRBV4-1; D: -; size: once; J: TRBJ2-5; DNA: TGCGCCAGCAGCCAAGTTACCGGGACCCAGTACTTC; CDR3: CASSQVTGTQYF
V: TRBV25-1; D: -; size: few; J: TRBJ2-2; DNA: TGTGCCAGCAGTGAGAGGGGGGGCACCGGGGAGCTGTTTTTT; CDR3: CASSERGGTGELFF
V: TRBV6-5; D: -; size: -; J: TRBJ2-7; DNA: TGTGCCAGCAGTTACTCGCTGCCTCGGGGATTCCACGAGCAGTACTTC; CDR3: CASSYSLPRGFHEQYF
V: TRBV15; D: TRBD1; size: -; J: TRBJ1-3; DNA: TGTGCCACCAGCCCGGACAGGGGTCTCTGGAGCTCTGGAAACACCATATATTTT; CDR3: CATSPDRGLWSSGNTIYF
V: TRBV30; D: -; size: -; J: TRBJ1-6; DNA: TGTGCCTGGAGTGTACGAGGACTAACGACAAGGGCAGGTTCACCCCTCCACTTT; CDR3: CAWSVRGLTTRAGSPLHF
V: TRBV2; D: -; size: -; J: TRBJ1-2; DNA: TGTGCCAGCAGCGAGGACCGACCTAACTATGGCTACACCTTC; CDR3: CASSEDRPNYGYTF
V: TRBV29-1; D: -; size: few; J: TRBJ1-1; DNA: TGCAGCGTACAGCCCATGAACACTGAAGCTTTCTTT; CDR3: CSVQPMNTEAFF
V: TRBV5-5; D: -; size: once; J: TRBJ1-2; DNA: TGTGCCAGCAGCTTGTGGTCAGGGACTAACTATGGCTACACCTTC; CDR3: CASSLWSGTNYGYTF
V: TRBV5-1; D: -; size: -; J: TRBJ2-5; DNA: TGCGCCAGCAGCTGGGGACGCCGGGGTGAGACCCAGTACTTC; CDR3: CASSWGRRGETQYF
V: TRBV13; D: TRBD2; size: -; J: TRBJ2-1; DNA: TGTGCCAGCAGTCACAGCCGACTGAGCGGGAAATACAATGAGCAGTTCTTC; CDR3: CASSHSRLSGKYNEQFF
V: TRBV4-3; D: -; size: once; J: TRBJ2-7; DNA: TGCGCCAGCAGCCAAGATCCGGGGACGGGCTCCTACGAGCAGTACTTC; CDR3: CASSQDPGTGSYEQYF
V: TRBV27; D: -; size: once; J: TRBJ2-3; DNA: TGTGCCAGCCGGAAACAGGGGGGAGGGGCAGATACGCAGTATTTT; CDR3: CASRKQGGGADTQYF
V: TRBV18; D: -; size: once; J: TRBJ1-2; DNA: TGTGCCAGCTCACCGGACGGGGGAAACTATGGCTACACCTTC; CDR3: CASSPDGGNYGYTF
V: TRBV18; D: -; size: -; J: TRBJ1-3; DNA: TGTGCCAGCTCATTCTCTCAGCCCCGGGGAAACACCATATATTTT; CDR3: CASSFSQPRGNTIYF
V: TRBV9; D: -; size: -; J: TRBJ2-5; DNA: TGTGCCAGCAGCGTAGACGAGGAGACCCAGTACTTC; CDR3: CASSVDEETQYF
V: TRBV5-8; D: -; size: -; J: TRBJ1-1; DNA: TGTGCCAGCAGCTTACCCAAGCACACTGAAGCTTTCTTT; CDR3: CASSLPKHTEAFF
V: TRBV18; D: -; size: -; J: TRBJ1-3; DNA: TGTGCCAGCTCACCACCTGGCGGCCTAAGCTCTGGAAACACCATATATTTT; CDR3: CASSPPGGLSSGNTIYF
V: TRBV4-3; D: -; size: -; J: TRBJ1-2; DNA: TGCGCCAGCAGCCAAGATAGGAGCGTAGGGATCTATGGCTACACCTTC; CDR3: CASSQDRSVGIYGYTF
V: TRBV7-2; D: -; size: -; J: TRBJ1-2; DNA: TGTGCCAGCAGCTTAGACACAGTGGCTAACTATGGCTACACCTTC; CDR3: CASSLDTVANYGYTF
V: TRBV5-1; D: TRBD2; size: -; J: TRBJ2-3; DNA: TGCGCCAGCAGCTTGAGGGTCAGCGGGGGGTTAGATACGCAGTATTTT; CDR3: CASSLRVSGGLDTQYF
V: TRBV7-2; D: -; size: -; J: TRBJ2-7; DNA: TGTGCCAGCAGTTCGCCCGGGACACCCTACGAGCAGTACTTC; CDR3: CASSSPGTPYEQYF
V: TRBV5-6; D: TRBD2; size: -; J: TRBJ2-5; DNA: TGTGCCAGCAGCTTGCGGGGGGGCGCCACCCAAGAGACCCAGTACTTC; CDR3: CASSLRGGATQETQYF
V: TRBV7-9; D: TRBD1; size: -; J: TRBJ2-7; DNA: TGTGCCAGCAGCGCGACCACGGGACAGGGGCAGTACGAGCAGTACTTC; CDR3: CASSATTGQGQYEQYF
V: TRBV9; D: -; size: once; J: TRBJ1-4; DNA: TGTGCCAGCAGTTTAGGAACTAATGAAAAACTGTTTTTT; CDR3: CASSLGTNEKLFF
V: TRBV4-3; D: TRBD2; size: -; J: TRBJ2-2; DNA: TGCGCCAGCAGCCACGTTTTCAACGGGGGACTAGGAACCGGGGAGCTGTTTTTT; CDR3: CASSHVFNGGLGTGELFF
V: TRBV11-2; D: -; size: -; J: TRBJ1-4; DNA: TGTGCCAGCAGCTTAGGAGTTACTGTTAATGAAAAACTGTTTTTT; CDR3: CASSLGVTVNEKLFF
V: TRBV25-1; D: -; size: -; J: TRBJ2-6; DNA: TGTGCCAGCAGTGCCTCGTGGGGCTCTGGGGCCAACGTCCTGACTTTC; CDR3: CASSASWGSGANVLTF
V: TRBV7-9; D: TRBD1; size: -; J: TRBJ2-1; DNA: TGTGCCAGCAGCTCGCTACCGGGACAGGGGAATGAGCAGTTCTTC; CDR3: CASSSLPGQGNEQFF
V: TRBV9; D: -; size: -; J: TRBJ2-2; DNA: TGTGCCAGCAGCGCCGGGTCTCCCGGGGAGCTGTTTTTT; CDR3: CASSAGSPGELFF
V: TRBV9; D: -; size: -; J: TRBJ2-2; DNA: TGTGCCAGCAGCGTAGGGTACATCCACCGGACGAACACCGGGGAGCTGTTTTTT; CDR3: CASSVGYIHRTNTGELFF
V: TRBV18; D: TRBD1; size: -; J: TRBJ1-5; DNA: TGTGCCAGCTCATCCGGACAGGGCAATCAGCCCCAGCATTTT; CDR3: CASSSGQGNQPQHF
V: TRBV7-8; D: TRBD1; size: -; J: TRBJ1-5; DNA: TGTGCCAGCAGCTTCAGGGGGCGAGGATCTCAGCCCCAGCATTTT; CDR3: CASSFRGRGSQPQHF
V: TRBV19; D: -; size: -; J: TRBJ1-5; DNA: TGTGCCAGTAGTCCTACGACATCTCAGCCCCAGCATTTT; CDR3: CASSPTTSQPQHF
V: TRBV5-4; D: TRBD2; size: -; J: TRBJ2-1; DNA: TGTGCCAGCAGCTCGGGACTAGCGGGGGGGTTGAGCTCCTACAATGAGCAGTTCTTC; CDR3: CASSSGLAGGLSSYNEQFF
V: TRBV4-3; D: -; size: -; J: TRBJ1-2; DNA: TGCGCCAGCAGCCAAGATCTGACGGGGGGAATTGGCTACACCTTC; CDR3: CASSQDLTGGIGYTF
V: TRBV11-3; D: -; size: -; J: TRBJ2-7; DNA: TGTGCCAGCAGCTTAGGGGGGGACTCCTACGAGCAGTACTTC; CDR3: CASSLGGDSYEQYF
V: TRBV7-6; D: -; size: -; J: TRBJ2-7; DNA: TGTGCCAGCAGCTTAGGTATGGACCGCGAGCAGTACTTC; CDR3: CASSLGMDREQYF
V: TRBV18; D: -; size: -; J: TRBJ2-7; DNA: TGTGCCAGCTCACCAGACAGCTCCTACGAGCAGTACTTC; CDR3: CASSPDSSYEQYF
V: TRBV7-9; D: -; size: -; J: TRBJ1-1; DNA: TGTGCCAGCAGCTTACGCGCGGGAAACACTGAAGCTTTCTTT; CDR3: CASSLRAGNTEAFF
V: TRBV27; D: -; size: -; J: TRBJ1-6; DNA: TGTGCCAGCAGTTCCTCCGCCGCGGGGCATTCACCCCTCCACTTT; CDR3: CASSSSAAGHSPLHF
V: TRBV6-5; D: TRBD1; size: -; J: TRBJ2-7; DNA: TGTGCCAGCAGTTACTGGTCCGGACAGGGAGGCTACGAGCAGTACTTC; CDR3: CASSYWSGQGGYEQYF
V: TRBV11-2; D: -; size: -; J: TRBJ2-5; DNA: TGTGCCAGCAGCTTAGAACGGACACAAGAGACCCAGTACTTC; CDR3: CASSLERTQETQYF
V: TRBV19; D: -; size: -; J: TRBJ1-1; DNA: TGTGCCAGTAGTTACAGGGAGATGAACACTGAAGCTTTCTTT; CDR3: CASSYREMNTEAFF
V: TRBV6-1; D: TRBD1; size: -; J: TRBJ2-7; DNA: TGTGCCAGCAGTGAAGCGGGGACAGGGGTCTACGAGCAGTACTTC; CDR3: CASSEAGTGVYEQYF
V: TRBV7-9; D: -; size: -; J: TRBJ2-3; DNA: TGTGCCAGCAGTTTCTCTTACGTAGATACGCAGTATTTT; CDR3: CASSFSYVDTQYF
V: TRBV2; D: -; size: -; J: TRBJ1-3; DNA: TGTGCCAGCAGTGCGGAGGGAGGTTCTGGAAACACCATATATTTT; CDR3: CASSAEGGSGNTIYF
V: TRBV11-3; D: TRBD1; size: -; J: TRBJ1-1; DNA: TGTGCCAGCAGTCCAGGGGGCGGGACTGAAGCTTTCTTT; CDR3: CASSPGGGTEAFF
V: TRBV13; D: -; size: -; J: TRBJ1-4; DNA: TGTGCCAGCAGCCGGGACACTAGCCCTGAAAAACTGTTTTTT; CDR3: CASSRDTSPEKLFF
V: TRBV5-5; D: TRBD2; size: -; J: TRBJ2-5; DNA: TGTGCCAGCAGCTTGGCGGGGGGGGAAGAGACCCAGTACTTC; CDR3: CASSLAGGEETQYF
V: TRBV7-2; D: -; size: once; J: TRBJ2-3; DNA: TGTGCCAGCAGCGGAGGCACAGATACGCAGTATTTT; CDR3: CASSGGTDTQYF
V: TRBV6-6; D: -; size: -; J: TRBJ2-5; DNA: TGTGCCAGCAGCCCTGACTACCAAGAGACCCAGTACTTC; CDR3: CASSPDYQETQYF
V: TRBV18; D: -; size: -; J: TRBJ1-5; DNA: TGTGCCAGCTCACTTCAGGGAAATCAGCCCCAGCATTTT; CDR3: CASSLQGNQPQHF
V: TRBV15; D: -; size: -; J: TRBJ2-5; DNA: TGTGCCACCAGCAGAGATCTACTCGGGGAGACCCAGTACTTC; CDR3: CATSRDLLGETQYF
V: TRBV4-3; D: -; size: -; J: TRBJ2-7; DNA: TGCGCCAGCAGCCAAGATCGGACGGGGGCCTCCGGTTACGAGCAGTACTTC; CDR3: CASSQDRTGASGYEQYF
V: TRBV2; D: TRBD2; size: -; J: TRBJ2-7; DNA: TGTGCCAGCAGTGCTAGCGGGGGGACTTCCTACGAGCAGTACTTC; CDR3: CASSASGGTSYEQYF
V: TRBV4-3; D: TRBD1; size: few; J: TRBJ1-1; DNA: TGCGCCAGCAGCCTAGAGCTGCCGGGACAGGGGGTACCTTTTGAAGCTTTCTTT; CDR3: CASSLELPGQGVPFEAFF